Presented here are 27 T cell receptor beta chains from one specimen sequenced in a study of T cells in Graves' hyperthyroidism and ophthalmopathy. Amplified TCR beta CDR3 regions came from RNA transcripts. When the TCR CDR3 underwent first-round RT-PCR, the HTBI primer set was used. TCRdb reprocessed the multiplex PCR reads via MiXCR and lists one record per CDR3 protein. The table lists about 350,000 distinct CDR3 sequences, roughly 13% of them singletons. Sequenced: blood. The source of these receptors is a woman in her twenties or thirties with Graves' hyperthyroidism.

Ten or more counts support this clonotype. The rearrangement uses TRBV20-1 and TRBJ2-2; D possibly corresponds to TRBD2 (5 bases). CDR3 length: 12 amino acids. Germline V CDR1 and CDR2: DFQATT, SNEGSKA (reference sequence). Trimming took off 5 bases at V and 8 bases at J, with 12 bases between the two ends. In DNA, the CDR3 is TGCAGTGCTCCCTTTGCGGGTGGGGAGCTGTTTTTT. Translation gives CSAPFAGGELFF.

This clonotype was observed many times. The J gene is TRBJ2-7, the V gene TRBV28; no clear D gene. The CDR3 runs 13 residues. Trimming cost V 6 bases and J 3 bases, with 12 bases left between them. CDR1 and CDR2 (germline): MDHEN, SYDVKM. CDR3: CASSSYKNYEQYF. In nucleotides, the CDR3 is TGTGCCAGCAGCTCATACAAGAACTACGAGCAGTACTTC.

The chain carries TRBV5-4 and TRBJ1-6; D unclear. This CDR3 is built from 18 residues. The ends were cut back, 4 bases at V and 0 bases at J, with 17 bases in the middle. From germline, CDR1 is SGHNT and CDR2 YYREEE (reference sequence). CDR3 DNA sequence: TGTGCCAGCAGCCGGCGAGCGGGCAGGAACTCCTATAATTCACCCCTCCACTTT. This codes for CASSRRAGRNSYNSPLHF.

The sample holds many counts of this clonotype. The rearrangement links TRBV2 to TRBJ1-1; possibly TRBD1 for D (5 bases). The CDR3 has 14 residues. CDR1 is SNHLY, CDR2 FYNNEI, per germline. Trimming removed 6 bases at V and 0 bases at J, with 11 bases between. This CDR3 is CASRPTGMNTEAFF. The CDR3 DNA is TGTGCCAGCAGGCCTACAGGAATGAACACTGAAGCTTTCTTT.

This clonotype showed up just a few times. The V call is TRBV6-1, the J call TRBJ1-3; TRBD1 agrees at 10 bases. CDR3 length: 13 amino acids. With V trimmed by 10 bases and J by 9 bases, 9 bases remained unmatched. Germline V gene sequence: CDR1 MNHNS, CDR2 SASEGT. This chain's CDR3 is CANNRDRGPTIYF. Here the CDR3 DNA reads TGTGCCAACAACCGGGACAGGGGTCCCACCATATATTTT.

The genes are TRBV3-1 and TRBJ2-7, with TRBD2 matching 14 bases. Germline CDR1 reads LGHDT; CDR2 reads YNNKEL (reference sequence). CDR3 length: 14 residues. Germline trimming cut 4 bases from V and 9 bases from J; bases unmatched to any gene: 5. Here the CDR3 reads CASSPGLAGVVQYF. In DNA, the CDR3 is TGTGCCAGCAGCCCGGGACTAGCGGGAGTCGTGCAGTACTTC.

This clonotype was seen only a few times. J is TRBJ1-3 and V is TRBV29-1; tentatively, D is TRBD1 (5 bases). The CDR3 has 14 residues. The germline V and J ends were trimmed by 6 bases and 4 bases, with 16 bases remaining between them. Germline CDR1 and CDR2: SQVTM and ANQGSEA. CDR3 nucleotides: TGCAGCGTCGCGGGACGGATGACCGGAAACACCATATATTTT. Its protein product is CSVAGRMTGNTIYF.

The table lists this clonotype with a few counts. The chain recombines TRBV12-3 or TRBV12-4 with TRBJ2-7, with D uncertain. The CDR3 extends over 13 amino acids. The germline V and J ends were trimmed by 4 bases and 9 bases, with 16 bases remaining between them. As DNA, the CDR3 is TGTGCCAGCAGTTGGGCGGCCGAGCACGCGCAGTACTTC. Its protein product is CASSWAAEHAQYF.

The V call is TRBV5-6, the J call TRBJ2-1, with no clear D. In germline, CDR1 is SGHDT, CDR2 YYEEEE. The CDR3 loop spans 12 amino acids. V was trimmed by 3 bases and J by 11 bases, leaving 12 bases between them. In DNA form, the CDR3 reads TGTGCCAGCAGCTCGCTCCTAGTAAAGCAGTTCTTC. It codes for CASSSLLVKQFF.

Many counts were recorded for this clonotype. The CDR3 region is CATASGGWVTEAFF. DNA for the CDR3: TGTGCCACCGCCTCGGGGGGGTGGGTCACTGAAGCTTTCTTT. V and J are TRBV11-2 and TRBJ1-1; D might be TRBD1 (5 bases). The CDR3 is 14 residues long. V was cut by 10 bases and J by 4 bases, with 19 bases left in between. CDR1 is SGHAT, CDR2 FQNNGV, per germline.

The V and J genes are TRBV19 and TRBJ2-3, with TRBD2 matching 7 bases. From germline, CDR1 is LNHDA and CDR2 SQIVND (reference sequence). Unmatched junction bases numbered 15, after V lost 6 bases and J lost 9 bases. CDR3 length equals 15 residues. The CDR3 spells CASSPAAGIDSTQYF. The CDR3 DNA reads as TGTGCCAGTAGCCCTGCAGCGGGGATAGATAGCACGCAGTATTTT. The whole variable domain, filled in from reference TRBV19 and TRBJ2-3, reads DGGITQSPKYLFRKEGQNVTLSCEQNLNHDAMYWYRQDPGQGLRLIYYSQIVNDFQKGDIAEGYSVSREKKESFPLTVTSAQKNPTAFYLCASSPAAGIDSTQYFGPGTRLTVL.

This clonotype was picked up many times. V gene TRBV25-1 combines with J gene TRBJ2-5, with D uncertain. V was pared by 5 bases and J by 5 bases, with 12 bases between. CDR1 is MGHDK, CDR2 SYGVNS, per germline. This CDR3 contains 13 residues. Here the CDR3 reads CASSHVGRETQYF. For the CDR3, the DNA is TGTGCCAGCAGTCATGTAGGTCGGGAGACCCAGTACTTC.

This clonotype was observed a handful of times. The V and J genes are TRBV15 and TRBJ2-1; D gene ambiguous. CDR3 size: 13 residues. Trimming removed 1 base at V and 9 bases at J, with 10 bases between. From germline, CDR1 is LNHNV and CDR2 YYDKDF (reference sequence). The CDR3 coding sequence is TGTGCCACCAGCAGAGTAACGAAGACTGAGCAGTTCTTC. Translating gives CATSRVTKTEQFF.

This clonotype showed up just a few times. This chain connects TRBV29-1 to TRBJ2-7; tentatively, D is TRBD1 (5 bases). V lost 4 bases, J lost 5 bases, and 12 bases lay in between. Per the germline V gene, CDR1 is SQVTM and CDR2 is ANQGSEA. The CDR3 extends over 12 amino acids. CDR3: CSVGTVGDEQYF. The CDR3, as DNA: TGCAGCGTTGGGACGGTAGGGGACGAGCAGTACTTC.

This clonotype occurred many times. The DNA of the CDR3 is TGTGCCAGCAGCTACCGGACAGACTCCTACGAGCAGTACTTC. Protein sequence: CASSYRTDSYEQYF. V usage is TRBV7-2 and J usage is TRBJ2-7; maybe TRBD1 (6 bases). V was trimmed by 4 bases and J by 0 bases, leaving 10 bases between them. In germline, CDR1 is SGHTA, CDR2 FQGNSA. The length of the CDR3 is 14 residues.

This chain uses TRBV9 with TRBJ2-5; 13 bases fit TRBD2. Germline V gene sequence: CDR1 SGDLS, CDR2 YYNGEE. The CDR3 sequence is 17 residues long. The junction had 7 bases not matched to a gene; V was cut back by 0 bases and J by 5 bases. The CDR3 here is CASSVAGTSGIRETQYF. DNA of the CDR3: TGTGCCAGCAGCGTAGCTGGGACTAGCGGGATTCGGGAGACCCAGTACTTC.

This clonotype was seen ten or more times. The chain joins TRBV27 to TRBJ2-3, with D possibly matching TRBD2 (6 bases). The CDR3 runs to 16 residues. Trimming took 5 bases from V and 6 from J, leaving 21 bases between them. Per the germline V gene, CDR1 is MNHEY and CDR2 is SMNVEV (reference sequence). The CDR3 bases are TGTGCCAGCAGTCCCCGGGACTCAACCCTCAGGGATACGCAGTATTTT. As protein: CASSPRDSTLRDTQYF.

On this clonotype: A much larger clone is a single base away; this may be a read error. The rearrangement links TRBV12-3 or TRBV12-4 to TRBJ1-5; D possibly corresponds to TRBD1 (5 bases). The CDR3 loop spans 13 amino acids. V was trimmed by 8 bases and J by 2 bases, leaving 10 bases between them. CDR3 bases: TGTGCCAGCGCCAGGGACGGCAATCAGCCCCAGCATTTT. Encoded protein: CASARDGNQPQHF.

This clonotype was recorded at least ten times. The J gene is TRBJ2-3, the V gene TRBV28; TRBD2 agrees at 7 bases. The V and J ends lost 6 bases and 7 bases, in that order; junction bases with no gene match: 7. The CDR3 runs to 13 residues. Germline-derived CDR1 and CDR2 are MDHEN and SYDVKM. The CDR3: CASRTAGVNTQYF. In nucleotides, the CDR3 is TGTGCCAGCAGGACGGCGGGAGTTAATACGCAGTATTTT. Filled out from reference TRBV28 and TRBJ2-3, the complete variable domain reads DVKVTQSSRYLVKRTGEKVFLECVQDMDHENMFWYRQDPGLGLRLIYFSYDVKMKEKGDIPEGYSVSREKKERFSLILESASTNQTSMYLCASRTAGVNTQYFGPGTRLTVL.

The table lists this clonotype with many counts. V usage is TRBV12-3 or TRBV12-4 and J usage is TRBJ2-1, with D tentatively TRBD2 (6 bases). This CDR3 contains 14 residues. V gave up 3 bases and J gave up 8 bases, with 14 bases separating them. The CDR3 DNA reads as TGTGCCAGCAGTTTCGGACTAACGCACGATGAGCAGTTCTTC. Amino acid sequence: CASSFGLTHDEQFF.

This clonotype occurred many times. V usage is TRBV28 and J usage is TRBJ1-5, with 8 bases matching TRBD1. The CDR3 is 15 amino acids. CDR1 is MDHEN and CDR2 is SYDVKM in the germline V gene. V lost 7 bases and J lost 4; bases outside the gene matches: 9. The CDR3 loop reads CASTLLGQGNQPQHF. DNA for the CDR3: TGTGCCAGCACCCTTCTCGGACAGGGAAATCAGCCCCAGCATTTT.

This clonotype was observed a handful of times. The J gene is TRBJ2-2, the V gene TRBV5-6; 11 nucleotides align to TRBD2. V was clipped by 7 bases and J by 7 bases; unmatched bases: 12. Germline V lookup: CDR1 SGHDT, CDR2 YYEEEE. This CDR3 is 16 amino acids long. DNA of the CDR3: TGTGCCAGCTTCCTCCTAGCGGGAGGATCGTTCGGGGAGCTGTTTTTT. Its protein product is CASFLLAGGSFGELFF.

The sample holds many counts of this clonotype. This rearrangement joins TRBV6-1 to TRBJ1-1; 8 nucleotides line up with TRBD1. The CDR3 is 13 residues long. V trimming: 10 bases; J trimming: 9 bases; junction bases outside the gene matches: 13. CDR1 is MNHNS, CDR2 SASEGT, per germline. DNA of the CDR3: TGTGCCACCTTACCTCGACAGGGGTGGAAAGCTTTCTTT. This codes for CATLPRQGWKAFF.

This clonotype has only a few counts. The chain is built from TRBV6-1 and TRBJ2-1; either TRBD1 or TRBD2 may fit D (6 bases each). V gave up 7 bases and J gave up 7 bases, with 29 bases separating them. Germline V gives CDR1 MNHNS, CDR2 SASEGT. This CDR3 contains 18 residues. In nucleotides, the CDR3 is TGTGCCAGCAACCCACTCTCATCGGGGGCCCGGGGCCATAATGAGCAGTTCTTC. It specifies CASNPLSSGARGHNEQFF.

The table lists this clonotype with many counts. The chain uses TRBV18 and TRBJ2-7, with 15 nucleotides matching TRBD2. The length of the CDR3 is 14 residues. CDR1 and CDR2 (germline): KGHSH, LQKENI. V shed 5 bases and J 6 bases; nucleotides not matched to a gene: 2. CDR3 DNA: TGTGCCAGCTCAGCGGGACTAGCGGGAGGCGAGCAGTACTTC. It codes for CASSAGLAGGEQYF.

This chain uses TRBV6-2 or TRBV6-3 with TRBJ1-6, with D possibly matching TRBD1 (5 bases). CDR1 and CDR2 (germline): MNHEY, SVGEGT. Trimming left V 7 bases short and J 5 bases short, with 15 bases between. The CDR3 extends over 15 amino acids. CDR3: CASNEGTVNNSPLHF. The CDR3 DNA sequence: TGTGCCAGCAACGAAGGGACGGTTAATAATTCACCCCTCCACTTT.

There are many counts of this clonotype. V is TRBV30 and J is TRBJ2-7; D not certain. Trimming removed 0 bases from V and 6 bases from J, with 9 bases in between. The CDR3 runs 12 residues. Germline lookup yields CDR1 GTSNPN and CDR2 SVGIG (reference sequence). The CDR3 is CAWSVAGREQYF. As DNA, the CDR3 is TGTGCCTGGAGTGTAGCCGGGCGCGAGCAGTACTTC.